The 18 T cell receptor beta chains in this list originate from one sample, sequenced in a study of CD8+CD57+ T cells in acquired aplastic anemia. The template for TCR beta VDJ and CDR3 sequence profiling was genomic DNA. TCRdb passed the reads through MiXCR, listing each CDR3 protein once. The top ten clones hold roughly 8.4% of a sample with some 140,000 distinct CDR3 sequences, less than 45% of them seen once. Sequenced sample: sorted CD4+, CD8+, or CD8+CD57+ T cells (not recorded which) from PBMCs. Every receptor here comes from a human donor in good health, serving as a control.

In its sample, this clonotype was seen once. The gene calls are TRBV7-8 and TRBJ1-5; unclear D gene. The CDR3 has 16 amino acids. Between the trimmed V and J ends, which lost 0 bases and 8 bases, there was a span of 17 bases. CDR1 and CDR2 from the germline V gene are SGHVS and FQNEAQ. CDR3 in amino acids: CASSLAEQLGKEPQHF. The CDR3 DNA reads as TGTGCCAGCAGCTTAGCCGAGCAGCTGGGAAAGGAGCCCCAGCATTTT.

In this sample, this clonotype turned up once. The genes are TRBV5-1 and TRBJ2-5; D is ambiguous. This CDR3 comprises 16 residues. Trimming took 0 bases from V and 1 from J, leaving 13 bases between them. Germline V gene sequence: CDR1 SGHRS, CDR2 YFSETQ. CDR3 sequence: CASSLGSSLLQETQYF. The CDR3 DNA is TGCGCCAGCAGCTTGGGCAGCTCCCTCCTCCAAGAGACCCAGTACTTC.

This clonotype was counted ten times or more. The J gene is TRBJ1-2, the V gene TRBV20-1, with D perhaps matching TRBD1 (6 bases). Germline CDR1 and CDR2: DFQATT and SNEGSKA (reference sequence). V lost 3 bases and J lost 8, with 19 bases in between. There are 14 residues in the CDR3. CDR3 amino acids: CSARRGATGWGYTF. For the CDR3, the DNA is TGCAGTGCTAGGAGAGGGGCTACAGGGTGGGGCTACACCTTC.

V and J are TRBV27 and TRBJ1-1; TRBD1 matches at 7 bases. The V and J ends lost 4 bases and 7 bases, in that order; junction bases with no gene match: 15. Germline CDR1 reads MNHEY; CDR2 reads SMNVEV (reference sequence). The CDR3 contains 16 residues. The CDR3 is CASSSSDRARHHEAFF. DNA of the CDR3: TGTGCCAGCAGTTCCTCCGACAGGGCCAGACACCATGAAGCTTTCTTT.

Notes on this clonotype: The conserved closing phenylalanine or tryptophan is absent in this CDR3, likely reflecting a read error. The rearrangement links TRBV6-1 to TRBJ2-7; TRBD1 agrees at 7 bases. This CDR3 comprises 14 residues. The V segment lost 3 bases and the J segment 6 bases; nucleotides outside the gene matches: 8. Per the germline V gene, CDR1 is MNHNS and CDR2 is SASEGT. This CDR3 reads CASSDDRVGCEQYL. The CDR3 coding sequence is TGTGCCAGCAGTGATGACAGGGTGGGGTGCGAGCAGTACCTC.

The CDR3 bases are TGTGCCACCAGCAGAGATTACTGGGGGGATGATAACTATGGCTACACCTTC. The encoded protein is CATSRDYWGDDNYGYTF. J is TRBJ1-2 and V is TRBV15; a weak D match, TRBD1 (5 bases). CDR1 is LNHNV and CDR2 is YYDKDF in the germline V gene (reference sequence). V gave up 0 bases and J gave up 1 base, with 15 bases separating them. CDR3 size: 17 residues. The whole variable domain, remainder taken from reference TRBV15 and TRBJ1-2, is DAMVIQNPRYQVTQFGKPVTLSCSQTLNHNVMYWYQQKSSQAPKLLFHYYDKDFNNEADTPDNFQSRRPNTSFCFLDIRSPGLGDTAMYLCATSRDYWGDDNYGYTFGSGTRLTVV.

V and J are TRBV19 and TRBJ2-1; TRBD2 matches at 9 bases. Germline CDR1 LNHDA, CDR2 SQIVND (reference sequence). The CDR3 extends over 13 amino acids. The ends lost 4 bases at V and 9 bases at J; junction bases unmatched: 4. The CDR3: CASSSGGAGEQFF. The CDR3, as DNA: TGTGCCAGTAGTAGCGGGGGGGCGGGTGAGCAGTTCTTC. The variable domain in full, with the rest retrieved from reference TRBV19 and TRBJ2-1, is DGGITQSPKYLFRKEGQNVTLSCEQNLNHDAMYWYRQDPGQGLRLIYYSQIVNDFQKGDIAEGYSVSREKKESFPLTVTSAQKNPTAFYLCASSSGGAGEQFFGPGTRLTVL.

This clonotype was counted ten times or more. V and J are TRBV12-3 or TRBV12-4 and TRBJ1-1; D not resolved. V was cut by 2 bases and J by 5 bases, with 9 bases left in between. The CDR3 contains 13 residues. Here the CDR3 reads CASSLSRRTEAFF. In DNA form, the CDR3 reads TGTGCCAGCAGTTTAAGCCGCAGGACTGAAGCTTTCTTT.

At least ten counts were recorded for this clonotype. The J gene is TRBJ1-5, the V gene TRBV2, with D uncertain. The CDR3 is 13 residues long. Trimming shortened V by 8 bases and J by 6 bases, and 14 bases separated the two germline ends. CDR1 and CDR2 from the germline V gene are SNHLY and FYNNEI. The CDR3 bases are TGTGCCAGCGGTAAGCGGTCGGGTCAGCCCCAGCATTTT. Translating gives CASGKRSGQPQHF. Supplemented by reference TRBV2 and TRBJ1-5, the full variable domain reads EPEVTQTPSHQVTQMGQEVILRCVPISNHLYFYWYRQILGQKVEFLVSFYNNEISEKSEIFDDQFSVERPDGSNFTLKIRSTKLEDSAMYFCASGKRSGQPQHFGDGTRLSIL.

As for this clonotype: This could be a read error, since a much larger clone is one nucleotide away. V is TRBV5-8 and J is TRBJ1-1; D is unclear. The germline V gene encodes CDR1 SGHTS and CDR2 YDEGEE. The CDR3 totals 12 residues. Trimming took off 4 bases at V and 6 bases at J, with 10 bases between the two ends. The CDR3 sequence is CASSPGAAEAFF. The CDR3 DNA is TGTGCCAGCAGCCCCGGAGCGGCTGAAGCTTTCTTT.

The V gene is TRBV3-1, the J gene TRBJ1-1, with 7 bases that match TRBD1. The CDR3 runs 14 residues. Per the germline V gene, CDR1 is LGHDT and CDR2 is YNNKEL (reference sequence). The V and J ends lost 6 bases and 3 bases, in that order; junction bases with no gene match: 7. The CDR3 region is CASRASQGYTEAFF. DNA of the CDR3: TGTGCCAGCAGAGCTTCACAGGGGTACACTGAAGCTTTCTTT.

The CDR3 DNA reads as TGTGCCAGCAGTACACTAGCGGGAGTCCGAGGCCCTAGGGGAAAGTTCTTC. The encoded protein is CASSTLAGVRGPRGKFF. The genes are TRBV4-2 and TRBJ2-1; TRBD2 aligns across 11 bases. CDR3 length: 17 amino acids. CDR1 and CDR2 (germline): LGHNA, YNFKEQ. V lost 6 bases and J lost 14; bases outside the gene matches: 21.

This rearrangement joins TRBV2 to TRBJ1-6, with unresolved D. Germline CDR1 SNHLY, CDR2 FYNNEI. V was cut by 3 bases and J by 7 bases, with 16 bases left in between. This CDR3 contains 16 residues. CDR3 bases: TGTGCCAGCAGTGACGCAGGCCCGTTCTTGAATTCACCCCTCCACTTT. Amino acids: CASSDAGPFLNSPLHF.

A note on this clonotype: Since a much larger clone is just one base distant, this may be a read error. This rearrangement joins TRBV6-5 to TRBJ2-2; D gene uncertain. This CDR3 has 15 amino acids. Germline CDR1 is MNHEY and CDR2 is SVGAGI. CDR3: CAGSYSKPHIGELFF. The DNA of the CDR3 is TGTGCCGGCAGTTACTCGAAGCCTCACATCGGGGAGCTGTTTTTT.

This clonotype was found many times. The V gene is TRBV20-1, the J gene TRBJ1-2, with TRBD1 identical over 8 bases. With 0 bases clipped from V and 4 bases from J, the junction kept 4 bases outside the gene matches. Germline CDR1 reads DFQATT; CDR2 reads SNEGSKA (reference sequence). The CDR3 contains 14 residues. CDR3 in DNA: TGCAGTGCTAGAGATCTTGGGACAGGCTATGGCTACACCTTC. The encoded protein is CSARDLGTGYGYTF.

In regard to this clonotype: The junction departs from the called germline gene at one end, perhaps through a read error. This chain joins TRBV7-6 and TRBJ2-2; D not resolved. CDR3 size: 15 residues. Germline CDR1 and CDR2: SGHVS and FNYEAQ. The CDR3: CASGLGPTNTGELFF. Written as DNA, the CDR3 is TGTGCCAGCGGCTTAGGACCTACGAACACCGGGGAGCTGTTTTTT.

The chain links TRBV19 to TRBJ1-1; D call uncertain. Trimming shortened V by 7 bases and J by 2 bases, and 8 bases separated the two germline ends. The CDR3 consists of 12 residues. CDR1 LNHDA and CDR2 SQIVND come from the germline V gene (reference sequence). CDR3 nucleotides: TGTGCCAGTACTGACCCTAACACTGAAGCTTTCTTT. Protein product: CASTDPNTEAFF.

This clonotype showed up just a few times. The CDR3 does not close with the conserved phenylalanine or tryptophan, likely indicating a read error. The chain is built from TRBV24-1 and TRBJ2-6; 7 positions agree with TRBD1. With 4 bases clipped from V and 2 bases from J, the junction kept 7 bases outside the gene matches. Germline-derived CDR1 and CDR2 are KGHDR and SFDVKD. The CDR3 extends over 17 amino acids. The CDR3 loop is CATSDIGGEAGANVLTH. The DNA for the CDR3 is TGTGCCACCAGTGACATAGGGGGCGAGGCTGGGGCCAACGTCCTGACTCAC.